What follows are 26 T cell receptor beta chains derived from one specimen sequenced in a study of PD-1 blockade in mismatch repair-deficient tumors. The method was immunoSEQ multiplex PCR; TCRdb's version includes in-frame clones alone and lacks a portion of them. The table shows approximately 38,000 clones, with 70% to 80% occurring only once. Material: peripheral blood, obtained 4 weeks after starting pembrolizumab. These TCRs come from an adult with mismatch repair-deficient cancer.

This CDR3 is CASSWTHSYEQYF. DNA of the CDR3: TGTGCCAGTAGTTGGACCCATTCCTACGAGCAGTACTTC. This chain joins TRBV19 and TRBJ2-7; D uncertain. Trimming shortened V by 5 bases and J by 1 base, and 9 bases separated the two germline ends. The germline gives CDR1 LNHDA, CDR2 SQIVND (reference sequence). This CDR3 has 13 amino acids. Looking up the rest from reference TRBV19 and TRBJ2-7 gives the full variable domain: DGGITQSPKYLFRKEGQNVTLSCEQNLNHDAMYWYRQDPGQGLRLIYYSQIVNDFQKGDIAEGYSVSREKKESFPLTVTSAQKNPTAFYLCASSWTHSYEQYFGPGTRLTVT.

The rearrangement uses TRBV9 and TRBJ2-7, with D possibly being TRBD2 (6 bases). CDR1 is SGDLS, CDR2 YYNGEE, per germline. Trimming left V 0 bases short and J 3 bases short, with 10 bases between. This CDR3 region has 14 residues. The CDR3 DNA reads as TGTGCCAGCAGCGTAGGGGGTAGCGGCTACGAGCAGTACTTC. Its translation: CASSVGGSGYEQYF.

This sequence joins TRBV25-1 and TRBJ2-1; D may be TRBD2 (6 bases). The CDR3 has 16 residues. Per germline, CDR1 MGHDK and CDR2 SYGVNS. V lost 3 bases and J lost 0, with 12 bases in between. CDR3 sequence: CASSEDSGSSYNEQFF. CDR3 sequence (DNA): TGTGCCAGCAGTGAGGATAGCGGTAGCTCCTACAATGAGCAGTTCTTC.

The V call is TRBV19, the J call TRBJ1-1; D might be TRBD1 (5 bases). The CDR3 sequence is 18 residues long. Per germline, CDR1 LNHDA and CDR2 SQIVND (reference sequence). The germline V and J ends were trimmed by 3 bases and 5 bases, with 25 bases remaining between them. Here the CDR3 reads CASSIRSGLGADKTEAFF. The CDR3 nucleotides read TGTGCCAGTAGTATCAGGTCAGGGTTAGGAGCGGATAAGACTGAAGCTTTCTTT.

A few counts support this clone. The chain combines TRBV6-5 with TRBJ1-5; D gene unclear. The CDR3 is made up of 13 amino acids. Between the trimmed V and J ends, which lost 6 bases and 2 bases, there was a span of 8 bases. Germline CDR1 MNHEY, CDR2 SVGAGI. The CDR3 DNA reads as TGTGCCAGCAGCCCCGGGGGCAATCAGCCCCAGCATTTT. Protein sequence: CASSPGGNQPQHF.

The V gene is TRBV7-9, the J gene TRBJ2-1; D unclear. Trimming pared 2 bases from V and 8 bases from J, leaving 10 bases between. Per germline, CDR1 SEHNR and CDR2 FQNEAQ (reference sequence). The CDR3 totals 13 residues. CDR3 sequence reads: CASSLFGSDEQFF. In nucleotides, the CDR3 is TGTGCCAGCAGCTTATTCGGCAGCGATGAGCAGTTCTTC.

The chain joins TRBV7-8 to TRBJ1-1, with 11 bases identical to TRBD1. The V and J ends lost 0 bases and 0 bases, in that order; junction bases with no gene match: 3. The CDR3 is 17 amino acids. Looked up from germline, CDR1 is SGHVS and CDR2 is FQNEAQ. The CDR3 here is CASSLAGTGGVNTEAFF. The CDR3 DNA sequence: TGTGCCAGCAGCTTAGCCGGGACAGGGGGTGTGAACACTGAAGCTTTCTTT.

The gene calls are TRBV5-1 and TRBJ2-7; 8 bases agree with TRBD2. The V and J ends lost 6 bases and 3 bases, in that order; junction bases with no gene match: 17. CDR1 and CDR2 (germline): SGHRS, YFSETQ. CDR3 length: 17 amino acids. The CDR3 region is CASTARSSGNEDYEQYF. The CDR3 coding sequence is TGCGCCAGCACCGCCCGGAGTAGCGGGAACGAGGACTACGAGCAGTACTTC.

V is TRBV6-5 and J is TRBJ1-5; no reliable D call. The germline V gene encodes CDR1 MNHEY and CDR2 SVGAGI. Trimming took 0 bases from V and 5 from J, leaving 8 bases between them. This CDR3 region has 14 residues. This chain's CDR3 is CASSYSRGHQPQHF. Written as DNA, the CDR3 is TGTGCCAGCAGTTACTCGCGGGGTCATCAGCCCCAGCATTTT.

The chain is built from TRBV7-8 and TRBJ2-1; D is uncertain. V gave up 2 bases and J gave up 4 bases, with 12 bases separating them. Germline V gene data show CDR1 as SGHVS and CDR2 as FQNEAQ. CDR3 length: 15 residues. CDR3: CASSLRAVDYNEQFF. CDR3 coding DNA: TGTGCCAGCAGCTTACGGGCAGTTGATTACAATGAGCAGTTCTTC.

The chain is built from TRBV28 and TRBJ1-5; D may be TRBD1 (5 bases). The germline V and J ends were trimmed by 3 bases and 4 bases, with 7 bases remaining between them. The CDR3 spans 13 residues. Germline lookup yields CDR1 MDHEN and CDR2 SYDVKM. CDR3 region: CASSFGGNQPQHF. In DNA, the CDR3 is TGTGCCAGCAGTTTTGGGGGAAATCAGCCCCAGCATTTT.

The chain couples TRBV5-1 to TRBJ2-5; the D gene is possibly TRBD2 (5 bases). The CDR3 runs 16 residues. CDR1 is SGHRS and CDR2 is YFSETQ in the germline V gene. The ends were cut back, 2 bases at V and 1 base at J, with 15 bases in the middle. This CDR3 is CASSFLKWESQETQYF. CDR3 sequence (DNA): TGCGCCAGCAGCTTTCTAAAGTGGGAGAGCCAAGAGACCCAGTACTTC.

The chain is built from TRBV9 and TRBJ2-3, with D unresolved. Germline CDR1 SGDLS, CDR2 YYNGEE. There are 14 residues in the CDR3. Trimming took off 0 bases at V and 6 bases at J, with 11 bases between the two ends. The CDR3 spells CASSVASSRDTQYF. In DNA, the CDR3 is TGTGCCAGCAGCGTAGCTTCTAGTCGGGATACGCAGTATTTT.

The V and J genes are TRBV5-4 and TRBJ2-3, with D possibly TRBD1 on 5 matching bases. The germline V and J ends were trimmed by 0 bases and 2 bases, with 7 bases remaining between them. CDR1 and CDR2 from the germline V gene are SGHNT and YYREEE (reference sequence). The CDR3 has 14 residues. The CDR3 spells CASSLGQYTDTQYF. The CDR3 DNA reads TGTGCCAGCAGCTTGGGACAGTACACAGATACGCAGTATTTT.

This clone was counted only a few times. The chain uses TRBV14 and TRBJ2-2, with TRBD2 as a possible D gene (5 bases). Germline-derived CDR1 and CDR2 are SGHDN and FVKESK. Trimming cost V 2 bases and J 5 bases, with 6 bases left between them. This CDR3 is 13 amino acids long. CDR3 residues: CASSQSGTGELFF. CDR3 in DNA: TGTGCCAGCAGCCAAAGCGGTACCGGGGAGCTGTTTTTT.

The gene calls are TRBV2 and TRBJ1-2, with D uncertain. The ends were cut back, 7 bases at V and 4 bases at J, with 13 bases in the middle. The CDR3 runs 13 residues. Germline V lookup: CDR1 SNHLY, CDR2 FYNNEI. The CDR3 spells CASTIGGAYGYTF. CDR3 nucleotide sequence: TGTGCCAGCACCATCGGAGGTGCCTATGGCTACACCTTC.

The chain links TRBV11-3 to TRBJ2-5; weak D call: TRBD1 (5 bases). The V end lost 4 bases, the J end lost 1 base, and 10 bases lay between the germline ends. This CDR3 region has 14 residues. CDR1 and CDR2 from the germline V gene are SGHNT and YENEEA. The DNA of the CDR3 is TGTGCCAGCAGCTCACGGACACTCCAAGAGACCCAGTACTTC. It encodes CASSSRTLQETQYF.

The V gene is TRBV28, the J gene TRBJ2-3, with TRBD2 matching 11 bases. After removal of 6 bases from V and 5 bases from J, the junction contained 7 bases not matched to a gene. This CDR3 region has 15 residues. Germline CDR1 reads MDHEN; CDR2 reads SYDVKM. The CDR3 nucleotides are TGTGCCAGCAGGAAATACGGACTAGCGGGAGATACGCAGTATTTT. It yields the protein CASRKYGLAGDTQYF.

The CDR3 reads CASSPDGEGGGYEQYF. DNA for the CDR3: TGCGCCAGCAGCCCCGATGGGGAAGGTGGGGGCTACGAGCAGTACTTC. The chain is built from TRBV4-1 and TRBJ2-7; D tentatively reads TRBD1 or TRBD2 (5 bases each). The CDR3 has 16 residues. V was shortened by 4 bases and J by 3 bases, with 19 bases between the two germline ends. CDR1 is MGHRA, CDR2 YSYEKL, per germline.

The sample holds one count of this clone. The V gene is TRBV15, the J gene TRBJ1-4, with D perhaps TRBD1 (6 bases). Trimming cost V 0 bases and J 6 bases, with 8 bases left between them. The V gene's germline CDR1 is LNHNV and CDR2 YYDKDF (reference sequence). There are 14 residues in the CDR3. The CDR3 DNA reads TGTGCCACCAGCAGAGAGGGGGCTGATGAAAAACTGTTTTTT. Residues: CATSREGADEKLFF.

The rearrangement joins TRBV27 to TRBJ2-5; D is unresolved. Germline V CDR1 and CDR2: MNHEY, SMNVEV (reference sequence). The ends were cut back, 6 bases at V and 5 bases at J, with 13 bases in the middle. There are 13 residues in the CDR3. The CDR3 nucleotides read TGTGCCAGCAGCACCCCTGGTAGGGAGACCCAGTACTTC. It yields the protein CASSTPGRETQYF.

The chain is built from TRBV11-3 and TRBJ2-7; TRBD1 aligns across 9 bases. The CDR3 extends over 14 amino acids. The trim removed 5 bases at V and 6 bases at J, leaving 8 bases unmatched. Germline V gene data show CDR1 as SGHNT and CDR2 as YENEEA. The CDR3 nucleotides read TGTGCCAGCAGCCTTCCGGGACAGGGTTTCGAGCAGTACTTC. Protein product: CASSLPGQGFEQYF. Full variable domain (remainder filled in from reference TRBV11-3 and TRBJ2-7): EAGVVQSPRYKIIEKKQPVAFWCNPISGHNTLYWYLQNLGQGPELLIRYENEEAVDDSQLPKDRFSAERLKGVDSTLKIQPAELGDSAVYLCASSLPGQGFEQYFGPGTRLTVT.

The chain uses TRBV4-1 and TRBJ2-7; 10 positions match TRBD1. V was clipped by 6 bases and J by 2 bases; unmatched bases: 4. Germline-derived CDR1 and CDR2 are MGHRA and YSYEKL. The CDR3 has 14 amino acids. This chain's CDR3 is CASSGGQGAYEQYF. Written as DNA, the CDR3 is TGCGCCAGCAGTGGTGGACAGGGGGCCTACGAGCAGTACTTC.

The chain recombines TRBV9 with TRBJ2-2, with 7 positions matching TRBD1. V gave up 1 base and J gave up 5 bases; unmatched junction bases: 5. Per germline, CDR1 SGDLS and CDR2 YYNGEE. The CDR3 is made up of 15 amino acids. The DNA for the CDR3 is TGTGCCAGCAGCGTATATACAGGGGAGACCGGGGAGCTGTTTTTT. Protein product: CASSVYTGETGELFF. The full variable domain, completed using reference TRBV9 and TRBJ2-2, is DSGVTQTPKHLITATGQRVTLRCSPRSGDLSVYWYQQSLDQGLQFLIQYYNGEERAKGNILERFSAQQFPDLHSELNLSSLELGDSALYFCASSVYTGETGELFFGEGSRLTVL.

CDR3 region: CASSSDIGRVLYGYTF. CDR3 nucleotide sequence: TGTGCCAGCAGCTCTGATATTGGACGGGTACTCTATGGCTACACCTTC. The genes are TRBV5-6 and TRBJ1-2; D unclear. Trimming left V 3 bases short and J 4 bases short, with 19 bases between. The V gene's germline CDR1 is SGHDT and CDR2 YYEEEE. The CDR3 totals 16 residues.

In DNA, the CDR3 is TGTGCCAGCAGTGCCTCGGGACTACTAAAATATAGCACAGATACGCAGTATTTT. It specifies CASSASGLLKYSTDTQYF. V usage is TRBV2 and J usage is TRBJ2-3; 7 nucleotides line up with TRBD2. CDR3 length equals 18 residues. Losses at the gene ends were 4 bases for V and 0 bases for J; bases not matched to a gene: 13. Germline-derived CDR1 and CDR2 are SNHLY and FYNNEI. The full variable domain, completed using reference TRBV2 and TRBJ2-3, is EPEVTQTPSHQVTQMGQEVILRCVPISNHLYFYWYRQILGQKVEFLVSFYNNEISEKSEIFDDQFSVERPDGSNFTLKIRSTKLEDSAMYFCASSASGLLKYSTDTQYFGPGTRLTVL.